The 8 T cell receptor beta chains reported below all come from one sample, sequenced in a study of T cells in localized non-small cell lung cancer. The repertoire was sequenced with immunoSEQ multiplex PCR; TCRdb's copy has only in-frame clones and lacks some. The repertoire holds about 1,400 clones, with more than 20% as singletons. Sequenced here: lung tumor tissue, sampled before any cancer treatment. The receptors come from a male donor older than 55 with stage I squamous cell lung carcinoma.

This clone was found a few times. The rearrangement joins TRBV19 to TRBJ2-7; D uncertain. V was cut by 4 bases and J by 0 bases, with 19 bases left in between. There are 17 residues in the CDR3. Germline V gene data show CDR1 as LNHDA and CDR2 as SQIVND (reference sequence). The CDR3 spells CASSTSVDRMSSYEQYF. CDR3 coding DNA: TGTGCCAGTAGTACCTCCGTGGACCGAATGAGCTCCTACGAGCAGTACTTC.

This clone was counted only a few times. The chain links TRBV10-2 to TRBJ1-2; D is undetermined. Trimming left V 5 bases short and J 7 bases short, with 20 bases between. Germline CDR1 reads WSHSY; CDR2 reads SAAADI. This CDR3 has 15 amino acids. For the CDR3, the DNA is TGCGCCAGCAGTATAGGGTCGGCGTTGTTCGGTGGCTACACCTTC. Its protein is CASSIGSALFGGYTF.

In this sample, this clone turned up a few times. The junction departs from germline at one end; a sequencing error may be responsible. The V gene is TRBV11-3, the J gene TRBJ2-1; 10 nucleotides line up with TRBD2. The CDR3 length is 15 residues. CDR1 is SGHNT and CDR2 is YENEEA in the germline V gene. The CDR3 DNA reads as TGTGCTAGCAGCTTACAGAGCGGGAGGGGCAATGAGCAGTTCTTC. Translation: CASSLQSGRGNEQFF.

This clone was observed a few times. This chain joins TRBV6-8 and TRBJ1-4; a weak D match, TRBD1 (6 bases). This CDR3 has 13 amino acids. Trimming removed 6 bases from V and 7 bases from J, with 12 bases in between. Germline V CDR1 and CDR2: MNHGY, SAAAGT. This chain's CDR3 is CASRWDIGEKLFF. Written as DNA, the CDR3 is TGTGCCAGCAGATGGGACATAGGTGAAAAACTGTTTTTT.

In its sample, this clone is medium-sized. The chain employs TRBV11-3 and TRBJ2-2; no clear D gene. Germline loops: CDR1 SGHNT, CDR2 YENEEA. V was clipped by 3 bases and J by 5 bases, with 13 bases between them. This CDR3 is 15 amino acids long. The CDR3 nucleotides read TGTGCCAGCAGCTTGGGGTCGTGGTATACCGGGGAGCTGTTTTTT. This codes for CASSLGSWYTGELFF. Based on the CDR3 plus reference TRBV11-3 and TRBJ2-2, the full variable domain is EAGVVQSPRYKIIEKKQPVAFWCNPISGHNTLYWYLQNLGQGPELLIRYENEEAVDDSQLPKDRFSAERLKGVDSTLKIQPAELGDSAVYLCASSLGSWYTGELFFGEGSRLTVL.

This clone was detected only a few times. DNA for the CDR3: TGTGCCAGCAGCTTGGGGGGGAGGACAGGGAATGAAAAACTGTTTTTT. It is translated as CASSLGGRTGNEKLFF. The V and J genes are TRBV7-6 and TRBJ1-4, with 8 bases fitting TRBD1. Germline loops: CDR1 SGHVS, CDR2 FNYEAQ. V shed 3 bases and J 5 bases; nucleotides not matched to a gene: 8. This CDR3 comprises 16 residues.

This clone was found a few times. The V call is TRBV9, the J call TRBJ1-1; weak D call: TRBD1 (5 bases). V was cut by 5 bases and J by 1 base, with 9 bases left in between. In germline, CDR1 is SGDLS, CDR2 YYNGEE. The CDR3 is 13 residues long. Here the CDR3 reads CASRNRPNTEAFF. DNA for the CDR3: TGTGCCAGCAGGAACAGGCCGAACACTGAAGCTTTCTTT.

The chain combines TRBV14 with TRBJ2-1, with 11 bases lining up with TRBD2. Germline lookup yields CDR1 SGHDN and CDR2 FVKESK. The trim removed 5 bases at V and 0 bases at J, leaving 9 bases unmatched. This CDR3 has 18 amino acids. CDR3 nucleotide sequence: TGTGCCAGCAGCGGGGGACTAGCGGTTTCGAGCTCCTACAATGAGCAGTTCTTC. Encoded protein: CASSGGLAVSSSYNEQFF.